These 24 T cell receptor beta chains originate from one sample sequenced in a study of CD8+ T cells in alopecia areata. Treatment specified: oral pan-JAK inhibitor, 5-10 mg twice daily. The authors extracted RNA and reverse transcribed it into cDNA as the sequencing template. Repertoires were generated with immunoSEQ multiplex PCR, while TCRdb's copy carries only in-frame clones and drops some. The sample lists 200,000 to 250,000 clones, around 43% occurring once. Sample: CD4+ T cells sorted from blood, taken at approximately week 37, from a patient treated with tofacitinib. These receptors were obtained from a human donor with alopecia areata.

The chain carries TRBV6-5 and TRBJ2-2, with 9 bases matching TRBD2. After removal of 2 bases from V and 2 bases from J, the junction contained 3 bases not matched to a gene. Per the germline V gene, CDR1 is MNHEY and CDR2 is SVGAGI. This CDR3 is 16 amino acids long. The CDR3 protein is CASSYPTSGNTGELFF. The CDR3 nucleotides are TGTGCCAGCAGTTACCCGACTAGCGGAAACACCGGGGAGCTGTTTTTT.

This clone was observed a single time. As DNA, the CDR3 is TGTGCCAGCAGCTTAGGGGACAGCCCCCAAGAGACCCAGTACTTC. Encoded protein: CASSLGDSPQETQYF. This sequence joins TRBV11-2 and TRBJ2-5; 7 bases are shared with TRBD1. Looked up from germline, CDR1 is SGHAT and CDR2 is FQNNGV. The CDR3 extends over 15 amino acids. Trimming removed 1 base from V and 1 base from J; junction bases left unmatched: 3.

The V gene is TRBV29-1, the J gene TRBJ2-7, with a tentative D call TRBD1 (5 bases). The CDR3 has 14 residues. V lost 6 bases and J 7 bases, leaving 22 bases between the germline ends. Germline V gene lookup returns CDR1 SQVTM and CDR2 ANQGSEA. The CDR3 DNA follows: TGCAGCGTGGAGCAGACGGGCCTCGCAGGGGAGCAGTACTTC. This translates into CSVEQTGLAGEQYF.

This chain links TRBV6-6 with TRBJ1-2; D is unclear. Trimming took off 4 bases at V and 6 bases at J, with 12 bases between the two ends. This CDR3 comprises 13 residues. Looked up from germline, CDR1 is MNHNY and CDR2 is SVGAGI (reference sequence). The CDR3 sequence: CASSSLLGDGYTF. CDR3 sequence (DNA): TGTGCCAGCAGTTCCCTTTTAGGAGATGGCTACACCTTC.

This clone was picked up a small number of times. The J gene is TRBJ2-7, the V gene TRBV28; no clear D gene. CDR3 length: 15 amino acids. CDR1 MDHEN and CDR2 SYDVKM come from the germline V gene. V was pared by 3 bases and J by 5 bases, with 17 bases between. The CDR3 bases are TGTGCCAGCAGTTTCAGTAGTTTGGGCCGTGACGAGCAGTACTTC. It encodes CASSFSSLGRDEQYF.

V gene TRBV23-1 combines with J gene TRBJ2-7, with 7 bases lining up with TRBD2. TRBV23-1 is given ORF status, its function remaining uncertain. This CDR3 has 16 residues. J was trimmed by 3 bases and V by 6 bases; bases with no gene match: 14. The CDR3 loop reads CASSQDLGLEGYEQYF. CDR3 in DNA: TGCGCCAGCAGCCAAGATCTCGGACTAGAGGGCTACGAGCAGTACTTC.

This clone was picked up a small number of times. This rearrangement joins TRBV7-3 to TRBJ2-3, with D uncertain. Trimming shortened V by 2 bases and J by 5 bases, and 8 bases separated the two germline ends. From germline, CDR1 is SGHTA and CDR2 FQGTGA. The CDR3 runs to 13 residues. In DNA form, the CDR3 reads TGTGCCAGCAGCTTAGGCAGCGAAGATACGCAGTATTTT. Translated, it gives CASSLGSEDTQYF.

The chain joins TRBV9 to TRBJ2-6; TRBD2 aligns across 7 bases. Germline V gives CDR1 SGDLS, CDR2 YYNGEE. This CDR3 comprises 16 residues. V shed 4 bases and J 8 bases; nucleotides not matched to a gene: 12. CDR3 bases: TGTGCCAGCAGCTCCCGGGAGGCAGTATTGTCCAACGTCCTGACTTTC. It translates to CASSSREAVLSNVLTF.

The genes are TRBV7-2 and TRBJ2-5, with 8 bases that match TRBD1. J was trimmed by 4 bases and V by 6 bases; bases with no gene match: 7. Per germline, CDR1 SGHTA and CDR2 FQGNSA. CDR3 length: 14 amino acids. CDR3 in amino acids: CASSQLTGGETQYF. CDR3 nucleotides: TGTGCCAGCAGTCAATTAACAGGGGGAGAGACCCAGTACTTC.

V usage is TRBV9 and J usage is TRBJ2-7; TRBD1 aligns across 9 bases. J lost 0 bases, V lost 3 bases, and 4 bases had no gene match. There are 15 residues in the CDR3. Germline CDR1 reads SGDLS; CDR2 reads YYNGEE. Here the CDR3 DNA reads TGTGCCAGCAGCGAGGGACAGGGACACTCCTACGAGCAGTACTTC. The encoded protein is CASSEGQGHSYEQYF. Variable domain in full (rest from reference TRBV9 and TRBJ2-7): DSGVTQTPKHLITATGQRVTLRCSPRSGDLSVYWYQQSLDQGLQFLIQYYNGEERAKGNILERFSAQQFPDLHSELNLSSLELGDSALYFCASSEGQGHSYEQYFGPGTRLTVT.

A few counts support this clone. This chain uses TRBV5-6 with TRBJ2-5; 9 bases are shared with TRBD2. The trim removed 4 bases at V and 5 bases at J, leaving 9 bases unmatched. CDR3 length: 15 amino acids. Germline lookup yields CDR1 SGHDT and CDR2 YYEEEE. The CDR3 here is CASSLKREVAETQYF. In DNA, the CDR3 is TGTGCCAGCAGCCTTAAGCGGGAGGTTGCGGAGACCCAGTACTTC.

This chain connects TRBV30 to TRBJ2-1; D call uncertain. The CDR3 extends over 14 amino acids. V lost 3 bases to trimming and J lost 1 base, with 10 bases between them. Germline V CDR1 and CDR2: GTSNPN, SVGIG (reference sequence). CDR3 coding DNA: TGTGCCTGGAGACCTAGGCGGTCCTACAATGAGCAGTTCTTC. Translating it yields CAWRPRRSYNEQFF. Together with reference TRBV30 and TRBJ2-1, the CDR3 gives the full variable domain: SQTIHQWPATLVQPVGSPLSLECTVEGTSNPNLYWYRQAAGRGLQLLFYSVGIGQISSEVPQNLSASRPQDRQFILSSKKLLLSDSGFYLCAWRPRRSYNEQFFGPGTRLTVL.

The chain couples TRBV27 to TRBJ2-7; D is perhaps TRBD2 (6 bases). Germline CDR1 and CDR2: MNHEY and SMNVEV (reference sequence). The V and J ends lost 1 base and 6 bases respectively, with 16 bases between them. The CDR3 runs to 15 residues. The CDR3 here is CASSLLTGMGGEQYF. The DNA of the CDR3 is TGTGCCAGCAGTTTATTGACCGGGATGGGGGGCGAGCAGTACTTC.

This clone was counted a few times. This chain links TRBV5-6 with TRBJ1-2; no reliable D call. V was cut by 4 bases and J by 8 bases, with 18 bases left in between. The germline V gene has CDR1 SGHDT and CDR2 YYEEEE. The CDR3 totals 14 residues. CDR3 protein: CASSDLGRAGGYTF. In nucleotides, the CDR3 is TGTGCCAGCAGCGACCTAGGGAGGGCCGGAGGCTACACCTTC.

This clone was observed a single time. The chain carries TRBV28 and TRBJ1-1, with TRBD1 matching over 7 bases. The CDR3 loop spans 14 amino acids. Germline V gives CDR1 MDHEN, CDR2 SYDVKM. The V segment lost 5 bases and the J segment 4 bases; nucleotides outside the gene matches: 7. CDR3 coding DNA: TGTGCCAGCAGTACAGGGGCATTGGGCACTGAAGCTTTCTTT. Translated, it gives CASSTGALGTEAFF.

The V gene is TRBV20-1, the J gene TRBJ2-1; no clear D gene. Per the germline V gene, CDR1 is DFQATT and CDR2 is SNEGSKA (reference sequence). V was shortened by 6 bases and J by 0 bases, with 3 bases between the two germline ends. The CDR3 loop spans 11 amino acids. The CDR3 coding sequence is TGCAGTGCCGTCTCCTACAATGAGCAGTTCTTC. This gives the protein CSAVSYNEQFF.

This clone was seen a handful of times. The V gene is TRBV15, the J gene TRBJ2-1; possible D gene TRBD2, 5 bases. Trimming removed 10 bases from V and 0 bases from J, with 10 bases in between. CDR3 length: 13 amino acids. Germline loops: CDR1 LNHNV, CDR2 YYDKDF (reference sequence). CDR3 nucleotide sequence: TGTGCCATTGCGGGCAGCTCCTACAATGAGCAGTTCTTC. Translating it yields CAIAGSSYNEQFF.

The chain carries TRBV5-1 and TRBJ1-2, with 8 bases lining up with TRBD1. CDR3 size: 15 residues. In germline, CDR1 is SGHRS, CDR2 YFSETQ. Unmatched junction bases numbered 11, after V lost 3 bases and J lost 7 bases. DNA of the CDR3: TGCGCCAGCAGCTCAGACAGGGGCGGGGGCCCTGGCTACACCTTC. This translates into CASSSDRGGGPGYTF.

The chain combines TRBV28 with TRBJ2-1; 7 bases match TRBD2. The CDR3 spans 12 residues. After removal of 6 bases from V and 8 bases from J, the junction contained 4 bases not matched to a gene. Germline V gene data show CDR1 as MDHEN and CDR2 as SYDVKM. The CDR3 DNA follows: TGTGCCAGCAGCACTAGCGTTGATGAGCAGTTCTTC. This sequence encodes CASSTSVDEQFF.

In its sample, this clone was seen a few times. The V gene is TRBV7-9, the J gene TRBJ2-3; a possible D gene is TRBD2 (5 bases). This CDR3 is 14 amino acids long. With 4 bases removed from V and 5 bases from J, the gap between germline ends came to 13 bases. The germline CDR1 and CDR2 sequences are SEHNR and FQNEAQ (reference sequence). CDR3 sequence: CASSSNLAGDTQYF. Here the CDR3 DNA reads TGTGCCAGCAGCTCGAACCTAGCCGGAGATACGCAGTATTTT. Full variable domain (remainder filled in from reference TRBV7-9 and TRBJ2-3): DTGVSQNPRHKITKRGQNVTFRCDPISEHNRLYWYRQTLGQGPEFLTYFQNEAQLEKSRLLSDRFSAERPKGSFSTLEIQRTEQGDSAMYLCASSSNLAGDTQYFGPGTRLTVL.

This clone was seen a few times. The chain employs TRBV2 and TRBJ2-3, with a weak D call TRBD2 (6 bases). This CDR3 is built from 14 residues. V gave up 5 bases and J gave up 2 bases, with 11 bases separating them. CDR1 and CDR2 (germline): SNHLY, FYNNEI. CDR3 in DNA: TGTGCCAGCAGTCAAACTAGCCACACAGATACGCAGTATTTT. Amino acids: CASSQTSHTDTQYF.

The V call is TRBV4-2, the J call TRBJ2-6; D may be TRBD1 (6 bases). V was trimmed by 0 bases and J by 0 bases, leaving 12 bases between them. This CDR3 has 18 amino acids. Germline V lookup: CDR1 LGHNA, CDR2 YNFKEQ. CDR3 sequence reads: CASSQEGRGYSGANVLTF. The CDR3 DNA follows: TGTGCCAGCAGCCAAGAGGGCAGGGGCTACTCTGGGGCCAACGTCCTGACTTTC.

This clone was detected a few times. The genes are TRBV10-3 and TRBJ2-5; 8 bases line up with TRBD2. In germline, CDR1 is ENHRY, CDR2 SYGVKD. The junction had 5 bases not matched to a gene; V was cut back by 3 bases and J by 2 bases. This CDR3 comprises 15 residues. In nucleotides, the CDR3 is TGTGCCATCAGTGACCCGACTAGCGTACAAGAGACCCAGTACTTC. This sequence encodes CAISDPTSVQETQYF.

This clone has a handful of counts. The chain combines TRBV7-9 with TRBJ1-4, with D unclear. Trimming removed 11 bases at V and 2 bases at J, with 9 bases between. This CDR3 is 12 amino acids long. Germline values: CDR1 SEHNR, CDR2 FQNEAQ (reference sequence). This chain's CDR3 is CAEQDTNEKLFF. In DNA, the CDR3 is TGTGCCGAGCAAGACACTAATGAAAAACTGTTTTTT.